These T cell receptor beta chains were read from a single sample in a study of T cell changes during pregnancy in multiple sclerosis. Generated by immunoSEQ multiplex PCR, the TCRdb table keeps only in-frame clones and is missing some. The sample gives about 51,000 clones, around 94% of which show up once; around 0.6% is in the top ten. This material consisted of CD4+ T cells from peripheral blood mononuclear cells, taken in the second trimester of pregnancy. These TCRs come from a female donor with multiple sclerosis, enrolled in a pregnancy study. Each CDR3 is given with its conserved first and last residue. D genes are given only for firm matches. Rows may omit the clone size; those that give it use once, few, many or a size class.

CDR3aa: CASSTDRGAYEQYF
CDR3nt: TGTGCCAGCAGTACCGACAGGGGGGCCTACGAGCAGTACTTC
d_gene: TRBD1
j_gene: TRBJ2-7
v_gene: TRBV6-5
abundance: -

CDR3aa: CASSLGLAGGTDTQYF
CDR3nt: TGTGCCAGCAGCTTGGGGTTAGCGGGGGGCACAGATACGCAGTATTTT
d_gene: TRBD2
j_gene: TRBJ2-3
v_gene: TRBV5-4
abundance: once

CDR3aa: CASSSNRRDYGYTF
CDR3nt: TGTGCCAGCAGCTCCAACCGGAGGGACTATGGCTACACCTTC
d_gene: -
j_gene: TRBJ1-2
v_gene: TRBV9
abundance: once

CDR3aa: CASSFDRGLGPQHF
CDR3nt: TGTGCCAGCAGCTTCGACAGGGGGCTTGGGCCCCAGCATTTT
d_gene: TRBD1
j_gene: TRBJ1-5
v_gene: TRBV7-2
abundance: -

CDR3aa: CASSYLDRGGYTF
CDR3nt: TGTGCCAGCAGTTACCTGGACAGGGGAGGCTACACCTTC
d_gene: TRBD1
j_gene: TRBJ1-2
v_gene: TRBV6-6
abundance: once

CDR3aa: CASSHPTPGGPYGYTF
CDR3nt: TGCGCCAGCAGCCATCCTACGCCTGGAGGGCCCTATGGCTACACCTTC
d_gene: -
j_gene: TRBJ1-2
v_gene: TRBV4-1
abundance: -

CDR3aa: CASSPGQLNTIYF
CDR3nt: TGTGCCAGCAGTCCTGGACAGCTAAACACCATATATTTT
d_gene: -
j_gene: TRBJ1-3
v_gene: TRBV6-5
abundance: -

CDR3aa: CASSVVQARNTEAFF
CDR3nt: TGTGCCAGCAGCGTAGTTCAGGCCCGGAACACTGAAGCTTTCTTT
d_gene: -
j_gene: TRBJ1-1
v_gene: TRBV9
abundance: -

CDR3aa: CASSFTGIEGYTF
CDR3nt: TGTGCCAGCAGCTTTACAGGGATCGAGGGCTACACCTTC
d_gene: -
j_gene: TRBJ1-2
v_gene: TRBV7-6
abundance: -

CDR3aa: CASSKNRASSSYNEQFF
CDR3nt: TGTGCCAGTAGTAAAAACAGGGCCTCAAGCTCCTACAATGAGCAGTTCTTC
d_gene: -
j_gene: TRBJ2-1
v_gene: TRBV19
abundance: -

CDR3aa: CAILDRGSDTQYF
CDR3nt: TGTGCCATCCTAGACAGGGGATCAGATACGCAGTATTTT
d_gene: TRBD1
j_gene: TRBJ2-3
v_gene: TRBV10-3
abundance: once

CDR3aa: CSVRRGMGFGAFF
CDR3nt: TGCAGCGTTCGGAGAGGTATGGGTTTCGGAGCTTTCTTT
d_gene: -
j_gene: TRBJ1-1
v_gene: TRBV29-1
abundance: -

CDR3aa: CASSLAWQVLHF
CDR3nt: TGTGCCAGCAGCTTAGCATGGCAGGTTCTCCACTTT
d_gene: -
j_gene: TRBJ1-6
v_gene: TRBV7-2
abundance: few

CDR3aa: CASSLGDRGSGNTIYF
CDR3nt: TGTGCCAGCAGCTTAGGTGACAGGGGCTCTGGAAACACCATATATTTT
d_gene: TRBD1
j_gene: TRBJ1-3
v_gene: TRBV7-3
abundance: -

CDR3aa: CASSPPGQGVNGYTF
CDR3nt: TGTGCCAGCTCACCACCAGGACAGGGGGTAAATGGCTACACCTTC
d_gene: TRBD1
j_gene: TRBJ1-2
v_gene: TRBV18
abundance: once

CDR3aa: CASSRQGATAAFF
CDR3nt: TGTGCCAGCAGCCGACAGGGGGCTACGGCCGCTTTCTTT
d_gene: TRBD1
j_gene: TRBJ1-1
v_gene: TRBV7-2
abundance: -

CDR3aa: CASSYSPGQEWETQYF
CDR3nt: TGTGCCAGCAGTTACTCCCCGGGACAGGAGTGGGAGACCCAGTACTTC
d_gene: TRBD1
j_gene: TRBJ2-5
v_gene: TRBV6-5
abundance: -

CDR3aa: CASSRSGGAEQFF
CDR3nt: TGTGCCAGCAGCCGTAGCGGGGGAGCTGAGCAGTTCTTC
d_gene: TRBD2
j_gene: TRBJ2-1
v_gene: TRBV6-5
abundance: -

CDR3aa: CASSLDTEQFF
CDR3nt: TGTGCCAGCAGCTTAGACACTGAGCAGTTCTTC
d_gene: -
j_gene: TRBJ2-1
v_gene: TRBV7-6
abundance: once

CDR3aa: CAWGGSKQFF
CDR3nt: TGTGCCTGGGGGGGGTCTAAGCAGTTCTTC
d_gene: -
j_gene: TRBJ2-1
v_gene: TRBV30
abundance: -

CDR3aa: CASTGPGGINYGYTF
CDR3nt: TGTGCCAGCACCGGCCCCGGGGGTATTAACTATGGCTACACCTTC
d_gene: -
j_gene: TRBJ1-2
v_gene: TRBV7-3
abundance: -

CDR3aa: CASSQDIRESTQYF
CDR3nt: TGCGCCAGCAGCCAAGATATAAGGGAGAGTACGCAGTATTTT
d_gene: -
j_gene: TRBJ2-3
v_gene: TRBV4-3
abundance: -

CDR3aa: CASRDIFTGELFF
CDR3nt: TGTGCCAGCAGGGACATTTTCACCGGGGAGCTGTTTTTT
d_gene: -
j_gene: TRBJ2-2
v_gene: TRBV6-5
abundance: -

CDR3aa: CASSFQEAQYF
CDR3nt: TGTGCCAGCAGCTTCCAAGAGGCCCAGTACTTC
d_gene: -
j_gene: TRBJ2-5
v_gene: TRBV5-6
abundance: -

CDR3aa: CASRYGTSGAYEQYF
CDR3nt: TGTGCCAGCAGATATGGGACTAGCGGAGCCTACGAGCAGTACTTC
d_gene: TRBD2
j_gene: TRBJ2-7
v_gene: TRBV7-2
abundance: -

CDR3aa: CASSPLERTYEQYF
CDR3nt: TGTGCCAGTAGTCCCCTGGAGAGGACCTACGAGCAGTACTTC
d_gene: -
j_gene: TRBJ2-7
v_gene: TRBV19
abundance: -

CDR3aa: CASSQELYQETQYF
CDR3nt: TGCGCCAGCAGCCAAGAACTATACCAAGAGACCCAGTACTTC
d_gene: -
j_gene: TRBJ2-5
v_gene: TRBV4-3
abundance: -

CDR3aa: CASSLEPRGHRETQYF
CDR3nt: TGTGCCAGCAGCTTAGAGCCCAGGGGGCATCGAGAGACCCAGTACTTC
d_gene: TRBD1
j_gene: TRBJ2-5
v_gene: TRBV7-9
abundance: -

CDR3aa: CASTSQGRNTEAFF
CDR3nt: TGTGCCAGCACCTCACAGGGGAGGAACACTGAAGCTTTCTTT
d_gene: TRBD1
j_gene: TRBJ1-1
v_gene: TRBV6-5
abundance: many

CDR3aa: CASSADRFVAFF
CDR3nt: TGTGCCAGCAGTGCCGACAGGTTCGTAGCTTTCTTT
d_gene: -
j_gene: TRBJ1-1
v_gene: TRBV6-5
abundance: once

CDR3aa: CASSLSRGIAKNIQYF
CDR3nt: TGTGCCAGCAGCTTGAGCAGGGGGATAGCCAAAAACATTCAGTACTTC
d_gene: TRBD1
j_gene: TRBJ2-4
v_gene: TRBV7-2
abundance: once

CDR3aa: CASSQVRGLLGEQYF
CDR3nt: TGTGCCAGCAGTCAGGTCAGGGGGTTATTGGGCGAGCAGTACTTC
d_gene: TRBD1
j_gene: TRBJ2-7
v_gene: TRBV6-1
abundance: -

CDR3aa: CASSRDRGGTGELFF
CDR3nt: TGTGCCAGCAGCCGGGACAGGGGTGGCACCGGGGAGCTGTTTTTT
d_gene: TRBD1
j_gene: TRBJ2-2
v_gene: TRBV5-4
abundance: -

CDR3aa: CASSALNYGYTF
CDR3nt: TGTGCCAGTAGTGCGTTGAACTATGGCTACACCTTC
d_gene: -
j_gene: TRBJ1-2
v_gene: TRBV19
abundance: -

CDR3aa: CASGLVLPAGELFF
CDR3nt: TGTGCTAGTGGTTTGGTACTCCCGGCCGGGGAGCTGTTTTTT
d_gene: -
j_gene: TRBJ2-2
v_gene: TRBV12-5
abundance: -

CDR3aa: CASANPREASNQPQHF
CDR3nt: TGTGCCAGTGCGAACCCCAGGGAGGCGAGCAATCAGCCCCAGCATTTT
d_gene: -
j_gene: TRBJ1-5
v_gene: TRBV19
abundance: -

CDR3aa: CASSPLSGGLKTDTQYF
CDR3nt: TGTGCCAGCTCACCATTATCTGGGGGCTTAAAGACAGATACGCAGTATTTT
d_gene: -
j_gene: TRBJ2-3
v_gene: TRBV18
abundance: -

CDR3aa: CASSRQITDTQYF
CDR3nt: TGTGCCAGTAGTAGGCAGATCACAGATACGCAGTATTTT
d_gene: -
j_gene: TRBJ2-3
v_gene: TRBV19
abundance: -

CDR3aa: CASSVGQDNSPLHF
CDR3nt: TGTGCCAGCAGCGTAGGCCAGGATAATTCACCCCTCCACTTT
d_gene: -
j_gene: TRBJ1-6
v_gene: TRBV9
abundance: -

CDR3aa: CSVDKTGTVAF
CDR3nt: TGCAGCGTGGACAAAACCGGGACAGTGGCTTTT
d_gene: TRBD1
j_gene: TRBJ1-4
v_gene: TRBV29-1
abundance: once

CDR3aa: CASSDRQGAGANEKLFF
CDR3nt: TGTGCCAGCAGTGACCGACAGGGGGCGGGGGCTAATGAAAAACTGTTTTTT
d_gene: TRBD1
j_gene: TRBJ1-4
v_gene: TRBV6-1
abundance: -

CDR3aa: CASSPGQGNQPQHF
CDR3nt: TGTGCCAGCTCGCCGGGACAGGGCAATCAGCCCCAGCATTTT
d_gene: TRBD1
j_gene: TRBJ1-5
v_gene: TRBV18
abundance: -

CDR3aa: CAWGDRYTGELFF
CDR3nt: TGTGCCTGGGGAGACAGGTACACCGGGGAGCTGTTTTTT
d_gene: -
j_gene: TRBJ2-2
v_gene: TRBV30
abundance: -

CDR3aa: CASSLAGDMPYEQYF
CDR3nt: TGTGCCAGCAGCTTAGCAGGGGACATGCCCTACGAGCAGTACTTC
d_gene: -
j_gene: TRBJ2-7
v_gene: TRBV7-2
abundance: -

CDR3aa: CASSLGRPGNQPQHF
CDR3nt: TGTGCCAGCAGTTTGGGTCGCCCGGGAAATCAGCCCCAGCATTTT
d_gene: -
j_gene: TRBJ1-5
v_gene: TRBV6-5
abundance: -

CDR3aa: CASSVDAQTRQGGGYTF
CDR3nt: TGTGCCAGCAGCGTAGATGCACAAACCCGACAGGGCGGTGGCTACACCTTC
d_gene: TRBD1
j_gene: TRBJ1-2
v_gene: TRBV9
abundance: -

CDR3aa: CASSLLGQGLRGNTIYF
CDR3nt: TGTGCCAGCAGCTTATTGGGACAGGGGCTAAGGGGAAACACCATATATTTT
d_gene: TRBD1
j_gene: TRBJ1-3
v_gene: TRBV7-2
abundance: -

CDR3aa: CASSQSQGKHF
CDR3nt: TGTGCCAGCAGCCAATCCCAGGGCAAGCATTTT
d_gene: -
j_gene: TRBJ1-5
v_gene: TRBV16
abundance: -

CDR3aa: CASSGGLAAPYEQYF
CDR3nt: TGTGCCAGCAGCGGGGGACTAGCGGCCCCCTACGAGCAGTACTTC
d_gene: TRBD2
j_gene: TRBJ2-7
v_gene: TRBV9
abundance: -

CDR3aa: CASTRQGGTEAFF
CDR3nt: TGTGCCAGCACACGACAGGGGGGGACTGAAGCTTTCTTT
d_gene: TRBD1
j_gene: TRBJ1-1
v_gene: TRBV7-2
abundance: -

CDR3aa: CSPGFAENTEAFF
CDR3nt: TGCAGCCCTGGCTTCGCGGAGAACACTGAAGCTTTCTTT
d_gene: -
j_gene: TRBJ1-1
v_gene: TRBV29-1
abundance: -

CDR3aa: CASKVASGGSGELFF
CDR3nt: TGTGCCAGCAAGGTTGCTAGCGGGGGTTCCGGGGAGCTGTTTTTT
d_gene: TRBD2
j_gene: TRBJ2-2
v_gene: TRBV2
abundance: -

CDR3aa: CASSVPDRGLGEQYF
CDR3nt: TGCGCCAGCAGTGTACCGGACAGGGGGCTTGGGGAGCAGTACTTC
d_gene: TRBD1
j_gene: TRBJ2-7
v_gene: TRBV10-2
abundance: -

CDR3aa: CASSRIIGGNPNTEAFF
CDR3nt: TGTGCCAGTAGCCGAATCATCGGCGGGAACCCGAACACTGAAGCTTTCTTT
d_gene: -
j_gene: TRBJ1-1
v_gene: TRBV19
abundance: -

CDR3aa: CASSPLRQGHREQYF
CDR3nt: TGTGCCAGCTCACCACTACGACAAGGACATCGCGAGCAGTACTTC
d_gene: -
j_gene: TRBJ2-7
v_gene: TRBV18
abundance: -

CDR3aa: CASSLWSVNNEQFF
CDR3nt: TGTGCCAGCAGCTTATGGTCAGTGAACAATGAGCAGTTCTTC
d_gene: -
j_gene: TRBJ2-1
v_gene: TRBV7-2
abundance: -

CDR3aa: CASSGELTGEGDIQYF
CDR3nt: TGTGCCAGCAGCGGTGAACTGACAGGGGAGGGGGACATTCAGTACTTC
d_gene: -
j_gene: TRBJ2-4
v_gene: TRBV11-3
abundance: -

CDR3aa: CATSREEITYEQYF
CDR3nt: TGTGCCACCAGCAGAGAGGAGATTACCTACGAGCAGTACTTC
d_gene: -
j_gene: TRBJ2-7
v_gene: TRBV15
abundance: -

CDR3aa: CASSYRDRGTYEQYF
CDR3nt: TGTGCCAGCAGTTACCGGGACAGGGGCACCTACGAGCAGTACTTC
d_gene: TRBD1
j_gene: TRBJ2-7
v_gene: TRBV6-5
abundance: -

CDR3aa: CASSIGLGYNEQFF
CDR3nt: TGTGCCAGCAGCATAGGACTAGGATACAATGAGCAGTTCTTC
d_gene: TRBD2
j_gene: TRBJ2-1
v_gene: TRBV7-2
abundance: -